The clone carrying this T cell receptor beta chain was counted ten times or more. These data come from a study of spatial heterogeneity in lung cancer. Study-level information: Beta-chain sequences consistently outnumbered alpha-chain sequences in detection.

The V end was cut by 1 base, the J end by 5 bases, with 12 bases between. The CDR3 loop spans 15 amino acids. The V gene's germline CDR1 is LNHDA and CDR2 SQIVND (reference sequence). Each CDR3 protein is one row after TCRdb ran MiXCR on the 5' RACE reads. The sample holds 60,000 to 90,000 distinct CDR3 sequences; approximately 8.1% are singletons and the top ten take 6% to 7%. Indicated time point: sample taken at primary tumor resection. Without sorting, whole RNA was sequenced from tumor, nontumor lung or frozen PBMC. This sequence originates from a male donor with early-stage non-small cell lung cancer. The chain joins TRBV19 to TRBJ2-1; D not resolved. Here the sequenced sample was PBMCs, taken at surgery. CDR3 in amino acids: CASSIGLYNNNEQFF. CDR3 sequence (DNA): TGTGCCAGTAGTATAGGACTTTATAATAACAATGAGCAGTTCTTC.